One sample yielded the 17 T cell receptor beta chains listed below, sequenced in a study of blood T cell repertoires in COVID-19. The repertoire was sequenced with immunoSEQ multiplex PCR; TCRdb's copy has only in-frame clones and lacks some. The sample records roughly 190,000 clones, about 81% being singletons. The specimen sequenced was PBMCs or T cells enriched from blood (not recorded which). These receptors were obtained from a woman aged 30 to 39 who had recovered from COVID-19.

This chain uses TRBV27 with TRBJ2-1; 7 bases are a match to TRBD1. The CDR3 consists of 13 residues. Germline-derived CDR1 and CDR2 are MNHEY and SMNVEV (reference sequence). Trimming cost V 5 bases and J 5 bases; bases outside gene matches: 3. Written as DNA, the CDR3 is TGTGCCAGCAGTCTGGGACAGAACAATGAGCAGTTCTTC. Translated, it gives CASSLGQNNEQFF.

The CDR3 spells CAWWDRGNYGYTF. CDR3 coding DNA: TGTGCCTGGTGGGACAGGGGTAACTATGGCTACACCTTC. The chain links TRBV30 to TRBJ1-2; 10 nucleotides align to TRBD1. Germline-derived CDR1 and CDR2 are GTSNPN and SVGIG (reference sequence). Trimming removed 5 bases from V and 1 base from J; junction bases left unmatched: 1. This CDR3 contains 13 residues.

The genes are TRBV2 and TRBJ1-5, with 8 nucleotides matching TRBD1. The J segment lost 1 base and the V segment lost 6 bases, leaving 5 bases of the junction unmatched. The germline CDR1 and CDR2 sequences are SNHLY and FYNNEI. The CDR3 sequence is 15 residues long. The chain's CDR3 is CASSGNRGSNQPQHF. The CDR3 DNA reads TGTGCCAGCAGCGGGAACAGGGGGAGCAATCAGCCCCAGCATTTT.

The count of this clone is one. The J gene is TRBJ1-1, the V gene TRBV10-1; D not certain. The ends were cut back, 4 bases at V and 0 bases at J, with 9 bases in the middle. The CDR3 runs 14 residues. Per the germline V gene, CDR1 is WNHNN and CDR2 is SYGVQD (reference sequence). CDR3: CASSAGVMNTEAFF. The CDR3 DNA reads as TGCGCCAGCAGTGCGGGAGTAATGAACACTGAAGCTTTCTTT.

This clone was found a few times. The chain couples TRBV25-1 to TRBJ1-6; maybe TRBD1 (6 bases). Trimming stripped 3 bases from V and 8 bases from J, with 11 bases between. The length of the CDR3 is 14 residues. Germline V gene lookup returns CDR1 MGHDK and CDR2 SYGVNS. The CDR3 reads CASSDAGAYSPLHF. Written as DNA, the CDR3 is TGTGCCAGCAGTGATGCGGGGGCGTATTCACCCCTCCACTTT.

The chain links TRBV28 to TRBJ2-7; D is unresolved. Trimming stripped 6 bases from V and 0 bases from J, with 3 bases between. The V gene's germline CDR1 is MDHEN and CDR2 SYDVKM. The CDR3 runs to 11 residues. DNA of the CDR3: TGTGCCAGCAGCAACTCCTACGAGCAGTACGTC. Residues: CASSNSYEQYV.

The V gene is TRBV2, the J gene TRBJ1-6, with D perhaps matching TRBD1 (5 bases). Germline V CDR1 and CDR2: SNHLY, FYNNEI. Trimming shortened V by 3 bases and J by 11 bases, and 14 bases separated the two germline ends. CDR3 length: 14 amino acids. The CDR3 coding sequence is TGTGCCAGCAGTGAGGGGGGGAAAAGGGCACCCCTCCACTTT. The encoded protein is CASSEGGKRAPLHF.

The V gene is TRBV28, the J gene TRBJ2-7; 7 nucleotides agree with TRBD1. Per germline, CDR1 MDHEN and CDR2 SYDVKM. Trimming cost V 5 bases and J 7 bases; bases outside gene matches: 14. The CDR3 runs 15 residues. The CDR3 is CASSPLTGIVEEQYV. CDR3 coding DNA: TGTGCCAGCAGTCCCCTGACAGGGATCGTAGAGGAGCAGTACGTC.

This rearrangement joins TRBV3-1 (or the pseudogene TRBV3-2) to TRBJ2-5; TRBD2 matches 9 bases. The CDR3 is 15 residues long. J gave up 7 bases and V 1 base, and 7 bases lay outside the gene matches. CDR1 LGHDT and CDR2 YNNKEL come from the germline V gene (reference sequence). The CDR3 region has the DNA TGTGCCAGCAGCCAAGTCCTAGCGGGGAGTCCGACCCAGTACTTC. Its translation: CASSQVLAGSPTQYF.

The chain combines TRBV7-3 with TRBJ1-6, with a weak D call TRBD1 (6 bases). CDR3 size: 14 residues. The germline V gene has CDR1 SGHTA and CDR2 FQGTGA. V was cut by 5 bases and J by 5 bases, with 10 bases left in between. As DNA, the CDR3 is TGTGCCAGCAGCCAATGGGGGCATAATTCACCCCTCCACTTT. The encoded protein is CASSQWGHNSPLHF.

The V gene is TRBV4-1, the J gene TRBJ1-6, with a possible D match to TRBD1 (5 bases). Deletions cut 4 bases from V and 0 bases from J, with 22 bases between. CDR1 MGHRA and CDR2 YSYEKL come from the germline V gene. CDR3 length: 20 amino acids. CDR3 in DNA: TGCGCCAGCAGCCCGAGAGGGACCGGGGGTTTCAGCTCCTATAATTCACCCCTCCACTTT. Protein sequence: CASSPRGTGGFSSYNSPLHF.

J is TRBJ2-1 and V is TRBV18; no reliable D call. CDR3 length equals 15 residues. Germline V gene sequence: CDR1 KGHSH, CDR2 LQKENI. Trimming stripped 5 bases from V and 0 bases from J, with 11 bases between. CDR3 region: CASSSQRSSYNEQFF. CDR3 sequence (DNA): TGTGCCAGCTCAAGTCAGAGGAGCTCCTACAATGAGCAGTTCTTC.

The gene calls are TRBV6-5 and TRBJ2-5; D call uncertain. This CDR3 has 13 amino acids. Trimming took off 8 bases at V and 2 bases at J, with 12 bases between the two ends. Per germline, CDR1 MNHEY and CDR2 SVGAGI. This chain's CDR3 is CASGVLLQETQYF. CDR3 bases: TGTGCCAGCGGAGTTTTACTTCAAGAGACCCAGTACTTC.

There are a few counts of this clone. V usage is TRBV2 and J usage is TRBJ2-7; D possibly corresponds to TRBD2 (5 bases). Looked up from germline, CDR1 is SNHLY and CDR2 is FYNNEI. The germline V and J ends were trimmed by 7 bases and 2 bases, with 12 bases remaining between them. CDR3 length: 13 residues. The CDR3, as DNA: TGTGCCAGCAAGACCGCGGGCACCTACGAGCAGTACTTC. The encoded protein is CASKTAGTYEQYF.

The genes are TRBV11-2 and TRBJ2-1; D might be TRBD2 (7 bases). V lost 4 bases, J lost 7 bases, and 17 bases lay in between. The CDR3 extends over 15 amino acids. CDR1 and CDR2 from the germline V gene are SGHAT and FQNNGV. The CDR3 sequence is CASSYLRGGQNEQFF. The CDR3 DNA follows: TGTGCCAGCAGCTACTTAAGGGGGGGGCAAAATGAGCAGTTCTTC.

The chain couples TRBV5-8 to TRBJ2-6, with no clear D. V was pared by 0 bases and J by 4 bases, with 5 bases between. Germline loops: CDR1 SGHTS, CDR2 YDEGEE. There are 14 residues in the CDR3. Written as DNA, the CDR3 is TGTGCCAGCAGCTTGGTAATCGGGGCCAACGTCCTGACTTTC. Residues: CASSLVIGANVLTF.

The chain carries TRBV15 and TRBJ2-5, with 7 positions matching TRBD2. The CDR3 is made up of 14 amino acids. The junction had 11 bases not matched to a gene; V was cut back by 11 bases and J by 2 bases. Per the germline V gene, CDR1 is LNHNV and CDR2 is YYDKDF (reference sequence). The CDR3, as DNA: TGTGCCGCCACAATGGGAGGGCGGCAAGAGACCCAGTACTTC. Protein sequence: CAATMGGRQETQYF.